A selection of T cell receptor beta chains follows, all from one sample in a study of PD-L1 blockade in urothelial cancer. Clones were sequenced by immunoSEQ multiplex PCR, and TCRdb holds only the in-frame ones, with some missing. The sample lists around 80,000 clones, roughly 90% occurring once. The starting material was PBMCs, obtained around atezolizumab (anti-PD-L1) treatment. The receptors come from a woman in her 70s with urothelial cancer. Both conserved end residues are part of each CDR3. D genes are given only for firm matches. Clone size appears in some rows only: once, few, many, or a class for an expanded clone.

NA	NA	TRBV5-4	TRBJ1-2	CASSLAGILGDGYTF	TGTGCCAGCAGCTTGGCAGGTATACTCGGCGATGGCTACACCTTC
TRBD1	NA	TRBV4-1	TRBJ2-2	CASSQVAGGPPNTGELFF	TGCGCCAGCAGCCAAGTTGCAGGGGGCCCTCCTAACACCGGGGAGCTGTTTTTT
NA	NA	TRBV11-2	TRBJ2-1	CASSPRGAGIRGEQFF	TGTGCCAGCAGCCCGAGAGGGGCGGGAATCAGAGGTGAGCAGTTCTTC
NA	NA	TRBV30	TRBJ1-5	CAWSTSPGQPQHF	TGTGCCTGGAGTACCAGTCCAGGGCAGCCCCAGCATTTT
NA	NA	TRBV18	TRBJ1-1	CASSPQEVTVNTEAFF	TGTGCCAGCTCACCCCAAGAGGTAACCGTGAACACTGAAGCTTTCTTT
NA	NA	TRBV9	TRBJ1-4	CASSVAGGRNEKLFF	TGTGCCAGCAGCGTAGCGGGAGGGAGGAATGAAAAACTGTTTTTT
TRBD1	NA	TRBV2	TRBJ2-7	CASSDPGTDYEQYF	TGTGCCAGCAGTGATCCCGGGACAGACTACGAGCAGTACTTC
TRBD2	NA	TRBV6-5	TRBJ2-1	CASSYSAGRPHNEQFF	TGTGCCAGCAGTTACTCAGCGGGGCGTCCGCACAATGAGCAGTTCTTC
NA	NA	TRBV6-1	TRBJ1-1	CASSDLGGVVNTEAFF	TGTGCCAGCAGTGATCTTGGGGGGGTGGTGAACACTGAAGCTTTCTTT
TRBD1	few	TRBV4-1	TRBJ1-2	CASSSRGLNGYTF	TGCGCCAGCAGCTCCAGGGGGCTCAACGGCTACACCTTC
NA	NA	TRBV6-5	TRBJ2-7	CASSYSGQTSYEQYF	TGTGCCAGCAGTTACTCGGGGCAGACCTCCTACGAGCAGTACTTC
TRBD1	few	TRBV9	TRBJ2-2	CASSVGRGTVSAGGELFF	TGTGCCAGCAGCGTAGGACGTGGGACAGTCTCCGCAGGCGGGGAGCTGTTTTTT
TRBD1	few	TRBV10-1	TRBJ1-2	CASSAGQYYGYTF	TGCGCCAGCAGTGCGGGACAGTACTATGGCTACACCTTC
NA	NA	TRBV5-6	TRBJ2-4	CASSPGGGGLAKNIQYF	TGTGCCAGCAGCCCGGGTGGAGGGGGCTTAGCCAAAAACATTCAGTACTTC
TRBD1	NA	TRBV7-2	TRBJ2-7	CASSFNDRVEQYF	TGTGCCAGCAGCTTCAACGACAGGGTCGAGCAGTACTTC
NA	NA	TRBV5-1	TRBJ2-7	CASSSPGTPNSYEQYF	TGCGCCAGCAGCTCACCGGGGACACCGAACTCCTACGAGCAGTACTTC
TRBD1	NA	TRBV6-6	TRBJ2-7	CASSSTGVEQYF	TGTGCCAGCAGCTCAACAGGGGTAGAGCAGTACTTC
NA	NA	TRBV2	TRBJ1-1	CASSDPLGGNTEAFF	TGTGCCAGCAGTGATCCCTTAGGGGGGAACACTGAAGCTTTCTTT
NA	NA	TRBV7-2	TRBJ1-5	CASSLGAGHTNQPQHF	TGTGCCAGCAGCTTAGGGGCAGGGCATACCAATCAGCCCCAGCATTTT
NA	NA	TRBV29-1	TRBJ2-1	CSGTGTNSYNEQFF	TGCAGCGGAACCGGGACAAACTCCTACAATGAGCAGTTCTTC
TRBD1	NA	TRBV13	TRBJ1-3	CASSLDRGSTIYF	TGTGCCAGCAGCTTGGACAGGGGTAGCACCATATATTTT
NA	NA	TRBV11-2	TRBJ2-3	CASSLGGTGTDTQYF	TGTGCCAGCAGCTTAGGGGGAACAGGGACCGATACGCAGTATTTT
TRBD2	NA	TRBV6-1	TRBJ2-7	CASSERGLAGIYEQYF	TGTGCCAGCAGTGAAAGGGGACTAGCGGGCATCTACGAGCAGTACTTC
TRBD2	NA	TRBV9	TRBJ2-3	CASSVASGGAVDTQYF	TGTGCCAGCAGCGTGGCTAGCGGGGGGGCCGTAGATACGCAGTATTTT
NA	NA	TRBV5-1	TRBJ1-4	CASSAHGGSQEKLFF	TGCGCCAGCAGCGCCCACGGGGGGAGTCAAGAAAAACTGTTTTTT
NA	NA	TRBV9	TRBJ1-1	CASSVVQNTEAFF	TGTGCCAGCAGCGTAGTACAGAACACTGAAGCTTTCTTT
NA	NA	TRBV6-5	TRBJ1-1	CASGAGPLAEAFF	TGTGCCAGCGGGGCAGGCCCACTGGCGGAGGCTTTCTTT
NA	NA	TRBV10-3	TRBJ1-1	CAISEPSLQQGNTEAFF	TGTGCCATCAGTGAACCTTCCCTTCAACAGGGAAACACTGAAGCTTTCTTT
TRBD1	NA	TRBV2	TRBJ2-5	CASRWDSIQETQYF	TGTGCCAGCAGATGGGACAGTATACAAGAGACCCAGTACTTC
NA	NA	TRBV21-1	TRBJ1-2	CASMAGRWSGYTF	TGTGCCAGCATGGCGGGACGGTGGTCTGGCTACACCTTC
NA	once	TRBV5-1	TRBJ1-5	CASKIDRRKDQPQHF	TGCGCCAGCAAAATCGACAGGCGGAAGGATCAGCCCCAGCATTTT
TRBD1	NA	TRBV6-5	TRBJ2-4	CARKICKPGQNIQYF	TGTGCCAGAAAAATATGCAAGCCGGGACAGAATATTCAGTACTTC
NA	NA	TRBV9	TRBJ1-6	CASSGNTGSYNSPLHF	TGTGCCAGCAGCGGGAACACAGGTTCCTATAATTCACCCCTCCACTTT
NA	NA	TRBV10-1	TRBJ1-1	CASSRSGVTEAFF	TGCGCCAGCAGTCGATCAGGGGTCACTGAAGCTTTCTTT
NA	NA	TRBV14	TRBJ2-2	CASSQAPYTGELFF	TGTGCCAGCAGCCAAGCCCCGTACACCGGGGAGCTGTTTTTT
NA	NA	TRBV4-1	TRBJ2-5	CASRLTQGQETQYF	TGCGCCAGCAGGCTAACACAGGGTCAAGAGACCCAGTACTTC
NA	NA	TRBV5-1	TRBJ2-5	CASSLAFLQGQETQYF	TGCGCCAGCAGCTTGGCCTTTCTCCAGGGGCAAGAGACCCAGTACTTC
NA	NA	TRBV9	TRBJ2-5	CASSLGLEGTQYF	TGTGCCAGCAGCTTGGGACTGGAGGGGACCCAGTACTTC
NA	NA	TRBV5-5	TRBJ1-2	CASSLAGRGGYTF	TGTGCCAGCAGCTTGGCGGGGAGGGGTGGCTACACCTTC
NA	NA	TRBV15	TRBJ2-3	CATSAASSGTDTQYF	TGTGCCACCAGCGCTGCTTCCTCGGGCACAGATACGCAGTATTTT
NA	NA	TRBV9	TRBJ2-3	CASSGPSRSSTDTQYF	TGTGCCAGCAGCGGGCCTAGCCGTTCTAGCACAGATACGCAGTATTTT
NA	NA	TRBV19	TRBJ1-6	CASKEQGYTYNSPLHF	TGTGCCAGTAAGGAACAGGGATACACCTATAATTCACCCCTCCACTTT
TRBD1	NA	TRBV15	TRBJ1-2	CATSGSPGQGGYGYTF	TGTGCCACCAGCGGAAGCCCGGGACAGGGTGGCTATGGCTACACCTTC
NA	NA	TRBV4-1	TRBJ1-2	CASSQRPVSGGANGYTF	TGCGCCAGCAGCCAACGACCCGTTTCGGGGGGCGCGAATGGCTACACCTTC
NA	once	TRBV9	TRBJ2-2	CASSVAFAGYTGELFF	TGTGCCAGCAGCGTAGCGTTTGCGGGATACACCGGGGAGCTGTTTTTT
NA	NA	TRBV27	TRBJ2-7	CASSTQDSSYEQYF	TGTGCCAGCAGTACCCAGGACAGCTCCTACGAGCAGTACTTC
NA	once	TRBV6-1	TRBJ2-1	CASSEASRYNEQFF	TGTGCCAGCAGTGAAGCGTCTCGTTACAATGAGCAGTTCTTC
TRBD1	many	TRBV7-9	TRBJ1-5	CASSLGSGTGFNNQPQHF	TGTGCCAGCAGCTTAGGATCCGGGACAGGTTTCAACAATCAGCCCCAGCATTTT
NA	NA	TRBV15	TRBJ2-6	CATRPSGPSANVLTF	TGTGCCACCCGACCGTCAGGGCCTTCGGCCAACGTCCTGACTTTC
NA	NA	TRBV4-3	TRBJ1-2	CASSQEWPGGYTF	TGCGCCAGCAGCCAAGAGTGGCCGGGTGGCTACACCTTC
TRBD1	NA	TRBV29-1	TRBJ2-2	CSIRQPGQGTTGELFF	TGCAGCATACGTCAGCCGGGACAGGGGACAACCGGGGAGCTGTTTTTT
TRBD1	once	TRBV28	TRBJ2-1	CASSLGTVYNEQFF	TGTGCCAGCAGTCTAGGGACAGTGTACAATGAGCAGTTCTTC
TRBD2	NA	TRBV6-4	TRBJ2-2	CASSETSGRAGELFF	TGTGCCAGCAGCGAAACTAGCGGGAGGGCCGGGGAGCTGTTTTTT
TRBD1	NA	TRBV19	TRBJ2-2	CASSIPRGRNTGELFF	TGTGCCAGTAGTATACCCAGGGGGAGGAACACCGGGGAGCTGTTTTTT
TRBD2	NA	TRBV2	TRBJ2-3	CASSGPGLAGGFGTDTQYF	TGTGCCAGCAGTGGACCGGGACTAGCGGGGGGTTTTGGCACAGATACGCAGTATTTT